Following are 24 T cell receptor beta chains from one sample sequenced in a study of metastatic and nonmetastatic thyroid tumors. No patient had received any treatment before thyroid surgery. TCRdb recomputed clones from the PCR reads via MiXCR. This sample has approximately 35,000 clones; roughly a sixth occur once, and the top ten carry 12%. Source material: blood. The source of these receptors is a male donor with papillary thyroid cancer or a benign thyroid nodule (not recorded which). Some clones in this sample may be carry-over from other donors' samples.

As to this clone: One junction end does not reproduce the germline sequence, and a read error may be involved. The rearrangement links TRBV27 to TRBJ1-1; D may be TRBD1 (5 bases). CDR3 length: 15 amino acids. Germline V gives CDR1 MNHEY, CDR2 SMNVEV (reference sequence). The CDR3 sequence: CASSPSGGGNNEALF. The CDR3 nucleotides read TGTGCCAGCAGTCCGTCGGGGGGAGGAAACAATGAAGCTTTATTT.

This chain joins TRBV6-1 and TRBJ2-7, with a weak D call TRBD2 (5 bases). The CDR3 consists of 15 residues. V was cut by 1 base and J by 0 bases, with 10 bases left in between. Germline loops: CDR1 MNHNS, CDR2 SASEGT. CDR3 sequence reads: CASSEDEGSSYEQYF. CDR3 nucleotides: TGTGCCAGCAGTGAAGACGAGGGCAGCTCCTACGAGCAGTACTTC.

This rearrangement joins TRBV11-3 to TRBJ2-7, with 7 bases aligning to TRBD2. This CDR3 region has 14 residues. J gave up 4 bases and V 4 bases, and 7 bases lay outside the gene matches. CDR1 SGHNT and CDR2 YENEEA come from the germline V gene. CDR3 protein: CASSSWTREYEQYF. CDR3 DNA sequence: TGTGCCAGCAGCTCATGGACTAGGGAGTACGAGCAGTACTTC.

This chain uses TRBV4-2 with TRBJ2-3, with TRBD2 matching 11 bases. The CDR3 is 19 amino acids. From germline, CDR1 is LGHNA and CDR2 YNFKEQ. J was trimmed by 4 bases and V by 10 bases; bases with no gene match: 22. CDR3 in DNA: TGTGCCATCGGCCCGAGGGGTCCACCAACTAGCGGGAGCCCAGATACGCAGTATTTT. This codes for CAIGPRGPPTSGSPDTQYF.

This clone was seen repeatedly, ten times or more. The rearrangement joins TRBV19 to TRBJ1-1; possible D gene TRBD1, 5 bases. CDR3 length: 15 amino acids. Trimming removed 3 bases at V and 3 bases at J, with 14 bases between. Germline V gene data show CDR1 as LNHDA and CDR2 as SQIVND (reference sequence). The CDR3 nucleotides are TGTGCCAGTAGTATCCCGAACCGCAGGGACACTGAAGCTTTCTTT. It yields the protein CASSIPNRRDTEAFF.

The V call is TRBV24-1, the J call TRBJ2-3; D is possibly TRBD1 (6 bases). The V gene lost 1 base and the J gene lost 6 bases, with 16 bases spanning the gap. The CDR3 spans 16 residues. The germline V gene encodes CDR1 KGHDR and CDR2 SFDVKD. CDR3 amino acids: CATSDFPRQGSDTQYF. CDR3 DNA sequence: TGTGCCACCAGTGATTTTCCCCGGCAGGGGTCGGATACGCAGTATTTT.

This rearrangement joins TRBV30 to TRBJ2-2, with D possibly matching TRBD1 (5 bases). Germline V gene lookup returns CDR1 GTSNPN and CDR2 SVGIG (reference sequence). The V end lost 3 bases, the J end lost 5 bases, and 13 bases lay between the germline ends. This CDR3 is built from 14 residues. The chain's CDR3 is CAWSQGIETGELFF. The CDR3 DNA sequence: TGTGCCTGGAGCCAGGGTATAGAAACCGGGGAGCTGTTTTTT.

This clone was detected ten times or more. This sequence joins TRBV29-1 and TRBJ2-7; D is tentatively TRBD1 or TRBD2 (6 bases each). Trimming took 6 bases from V and 0 from J, leaving 18 bases between them. Germline V lookup: CDR1 SQVTM, CDR2 ANQGSEA. CDR3 length equals 15 residues. Written as DNA, the CDR3 is TGCAGCGTCTCAGGGGTCGCGGGAAGCTCCTACGAGCAGTACTTC. It is translated as CSVSGVAGSSYEQYF.

V is TRBV20-1 and J is TRBJ2-7; D is possibly TRBD1 (6 bases). The germline gives CDR1 DFQATT, CDR2 SNEGSKA (reference sequence). The CDR3 covers 12 residues. V lost 3 bases and J 7 bases, leaving 13 bases between the germline ends. The CDR3 reads CSARARTEEQYF. CDR3 coding DNA: TGCAGTGCTAGGGCCCGGACAGAGGAGCAGTACTTC.

In this sample, this clone is medium-sized. The rearrangement joins TRBV28 to TRBJ2-1; 7 positions match TRBD1. This CDR3 is 15 amino acids long. Trimming took 6 bases from V and 6 from J; bases not matched to a gene: 11. Germline V gives CDR1 MDHEN, CDR2 SYDVKM. The CDR3: CASSSGQVGRNEQFF. Here the CDR3 DNA reads TGTGCCAGCAGCAGTGGACAGGTAGGGCGCAATGAGCAGTTCTTC.

This clone was seen ten or more times. V gene TRBV24-1 combines with J gene TRBJ1-2; D is unclear. This CDR3 spans 12 amino acids. The germline gives CDR1 KGHDR, CDR2 SFDVKD. Between the trimmed V and J ends, which lost 7 bases and 6 bases, there was a span of 11 bases. The CDR3 reads CATSASLDGYTF. CDR3 nucleotide sequence: TGTGCCACCAGCGCTTCCCTGGATGGCTACACCTTC.

This clone was detected a few times. Mismatch with germline at one junction end may stem from a read error. This chain links TRBV28 with TRBJ2-5, with D perhaps TRBD2 (8 bases). Germline CDR1 MDHEN, CDR2 SYDVKM. This CDR3 is built from 15 residues. The CDR3 nucleotides read TGTGCCAGCAGTAGCCCGGGAGGGGGCTGGGAGGCCCAGCACTTC. Its protein is CASSSPGGGWEAQHF.

The chain couples TRBV27 to TRBJ1-2; TRBD1 matches 11 bases. The CDR3 is made up of 13 amino acids. Losses at the gene ends were 5 bases for V and 11 bases for J; bases not matched to a gene: 7. The germline V gene has CDR1 MNHEY and CDR2 SMNVEV (reference sequence). DNA of the CDR3: TGTGCCAGCAGTGCGGACAGGGGGCTCGTTTACACCTTC. This gives the protein CASSADRGLVYTF.

This clone has ten or more counts. This chain links TRBV19 with TRBJ2-5; D may be TRBD2 (5 bases). Germline V gene data show CDR1 as LNHDA and CDR2 as SQIVND (reference sequence). V was cut by 0 bases and J by 5 bases, with 7 bases left in between. The CDR3 sequence is 13 residues long. CDR3 loop: CASSIDWEETQYF. In nucleotides, the CDR3 is TGTGCCAGTAGTATAGATTGGGAGGAGACCCAGTACTTC.

This clone was observed many times. The chain joins TRBV6-4 to TRBJ2-3; the D gene is possibly TRBD2 (6 bases). V was clipped by 2 bases and J by 0 bases, with 21 bases between them. Germline V CDR1 and CDR2: MRHNA, SNTAGT. The CDR3 is 19 residues long. CDR3 DNA: TGTGCCAGCAGTGACCCGGGCTCTAGCGACACCCCTAGCACAGATACGCAGTATTTT. This gives the protein CASSDPGSSDTPSTDTQYF.

V gene TRBV5-1 combines with J gene TRBJ2-3, with D possibly being TRBD1 or TRBD2 (5 bases each). V lost 1 base to trimming and J lost 1 base, with 13 bases between them. CDR3 length equals 16 residues. Germline-derived CDR1 and CDR2 are SGHRS and YFSETQ. The chain's CDR3 is CASSLIGRERTDTQYF. DNA of the CDR3: TGCGCCAGCAGCTTGATAGGCAGGGAGCGCACAGATACGCAGTATTTT.

This clone came up many times. This rearrangement joins TRBV20-1 to TRBJ2-1; 8 bases are shared with TRBD1. There are 16 residues in the CDR3. Losses at the gene ends were 1 base for V and 0 bases for J; bases not matched to a gene: 5. The germline gives CDR1 DFQATT, CDR2 SNEGSKA (reference sequence). The CDR3 protein is CSARGTDRVSYNEQFF. In DNA, the CDR3 is TGCAGTGCTAGAGGAACGGACAGGGTCTCCTACAATGAGCAGTTCTTC.

This clone occurred a few times. The chain couples TRBV6-1 to TRBJ1-2; 9 bases agree with TRBD1. The V and J ends lost 4 bases and 5 bases, in that order; junction bases with no gene match: 5. CDR1 and CDR2 from the germline V gene are MNHNS and SASEGT. This CDR3 contains 14 residues. The CDR3 reads CASSGSTGGYGYTF. CDR3 nucleotides: TGTGCCAGCAGTGGGTCGACAGGGGGTTATGGCTACACCTTC.

This clone has more than one count but fewer than ten. The gene calls are TRBV2 and TRBJ2-2; the match to TRBD1 covers 8 bases. V shed 7 bases, J shed 5 bases, and the junction held 6 bases outside the gene matches. The CDR3 is 14 residues long. Germline CDR1 SNHLY, CDR2 FYNNEI. The CDR3 reads CASKWDRMTGELFF. CDR3 in DNA: TGTGCCAGCAAATGGGACAGGATGACCGGGGAGCTGTTTTTT.

This clone was recorded a few times. A much larger clone differs from this one at a single base, so this may be a read error. The sample has other DNA sequences that encode this CDR3 too. The chain uses TRBV25-1 and TRBJ2-1; D is perhaps TRBD1 (5 bases). This CDR3 is 14 amino acids long. CDR1 and CDR2 from the germline V gene are MGHDK and SYGVNS. CDR3 in amino acids: CASRLDTGLNEQFF. The CDR3, as DNA: TGCGCCAGCAGGCTGGACACGGGCCTCAATGAGCAGTTCTTC. Based on the CDR3 plus reference TRBV25-1 and TRBJ2-1, the full variable domain is EADIYQTPRYLVIGTGKKITLECSQTMGHDKMYWYQQDPGMELHLIHYSYGVNSTEKGDLSSESTVSRIRTEHFPLTLESARPSHTSQYLCASRLDTGLNEQFFGPGTRLTVL.

Within the sample, this clone is medium-sized. The V call is TRBV28, the J call TRBJ1-3, with TRBD1 identical over 9 bases. CDR3 length: 16 amino acids. The germline CDR1 and CDR2 sequences are MDHEN and SYDVKM. J was trimmed by 0 bases and V by 6 bases; bases with no gene match: 6. Written as DNA, the CDR3 is TGTGCCAGCAGGTCCGGGACAGGGAGCTCTGGAAACACCATATATTTT. Amino acid sequence: CASRSGTGSSGNTIYF.

This clone came up a few times. The rearrangement links TRBV6-1 to TRBJ1-6, with unresolved D. V lost 2 bases and J 10 bases, leaving 15 bases between the germline ends. The CDR3 is made up of 15 amino acids. From germline, CDR1 is MNHNS and CDR2 SASEGT. The CDR3 sequence: CASSESRVGNSPLHF. The CDR3 coding sequence is TGTGCCAGCAGTGAATCGAGGGTCGGGAACTCACCCCTCCACTTT.

There are a few counts of this clone. Since a much larger clone is just one base distant, this may be a read error. The sample carries other DNA sequences with the same CDR3. This chain joins TRBV5-1 and TRBJ2-5; D remains ambiguous. CDR1 and CDR2 (germline): SGHRS, YFSETQ. Trimming shortened V by 4 bases and J by 3 bases, and 13 bases separated the two germline ends. The CDR3 spans 14 residues. The CDR3 DNA sequence: TGCGCCAGCAGCGTCTCGGCGAGAGAAGAGACCCAGTACTTC. Encoded protein: CASSVSAREETQYF.

This clone has a handful of counts. The chain uses TRBV6-1 and TRBJ1-5; D remains ambiguous. The CDR3 contains 14 residues. Looked up from germline, CDR1 is MNHNS and CDR2 is SASEGT. Trimming removed 7 bases from V and 6 bases from J, with 16 bases in between. CDR3 bases: TGTGCCAGCATCCGAAAGGGTTCAGGTCAGCCCCAGCATTTT. Its protein is CASIRKGSGQPQHF.